The clone carrying this T cell receptor (beta chain) was recorded at least ten times. The antigen remains unidentified. Germline CDR1 is MNHEY and CDR2 is SVGEGT. The CDR3 extends over 14 amino acids. J lost 5 bases, V lost 6 bases, and 5 bases had no gene match. RNA was extracted from bulk tissue without any cell sorting. The data stem from a study of tumor and adjacent non-tumor tissue in lung cancer. The library came from three nested PCR rounds adapted from ARM-PCR protocols. One entry per CDR3 protein results from TCRdb running MiXCR on the multiplex PCR reads. This table has 95,000 to 150,000 distinct CDR3 sequences, 60% to 70% appearing once. Findings and caveats of the study: Tumor repertoires had a smaller top 100 clone share than normal lung.

This sequence was found in a man aged 30-40 years with non-small cell lung cancer. The specimen was lung tumor tissue. The chain has TRBV6-2 or TRBV6-3 and TRBJ1-5; 9 nucleotides match TRBD1. The CDR3 reads CASSLGQGYQPQHF. CDR3 in DNA: TGTGCCAGCAGCCTCGGACAGGGGTATCAGCCCCAGCATTTT.